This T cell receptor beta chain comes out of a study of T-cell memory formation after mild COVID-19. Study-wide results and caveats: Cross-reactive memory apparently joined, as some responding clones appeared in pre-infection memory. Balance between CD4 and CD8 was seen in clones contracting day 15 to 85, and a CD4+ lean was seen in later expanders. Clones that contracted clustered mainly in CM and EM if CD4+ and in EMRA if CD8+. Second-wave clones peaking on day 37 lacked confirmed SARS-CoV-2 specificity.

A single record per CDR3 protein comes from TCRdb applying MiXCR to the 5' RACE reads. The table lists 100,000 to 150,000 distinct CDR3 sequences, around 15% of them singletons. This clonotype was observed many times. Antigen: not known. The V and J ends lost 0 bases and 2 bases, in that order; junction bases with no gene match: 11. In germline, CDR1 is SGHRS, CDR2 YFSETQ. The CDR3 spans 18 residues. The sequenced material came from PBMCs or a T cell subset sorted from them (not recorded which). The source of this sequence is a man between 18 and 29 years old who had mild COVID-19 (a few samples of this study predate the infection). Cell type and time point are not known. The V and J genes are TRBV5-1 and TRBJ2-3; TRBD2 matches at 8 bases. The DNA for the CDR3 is TGCGCCAGCAGCTTGGCCGGGGGAGCGGGGGTTACCACAGATACGCAGTATTTT. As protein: CASSLAGGAGVTTDTQYF.